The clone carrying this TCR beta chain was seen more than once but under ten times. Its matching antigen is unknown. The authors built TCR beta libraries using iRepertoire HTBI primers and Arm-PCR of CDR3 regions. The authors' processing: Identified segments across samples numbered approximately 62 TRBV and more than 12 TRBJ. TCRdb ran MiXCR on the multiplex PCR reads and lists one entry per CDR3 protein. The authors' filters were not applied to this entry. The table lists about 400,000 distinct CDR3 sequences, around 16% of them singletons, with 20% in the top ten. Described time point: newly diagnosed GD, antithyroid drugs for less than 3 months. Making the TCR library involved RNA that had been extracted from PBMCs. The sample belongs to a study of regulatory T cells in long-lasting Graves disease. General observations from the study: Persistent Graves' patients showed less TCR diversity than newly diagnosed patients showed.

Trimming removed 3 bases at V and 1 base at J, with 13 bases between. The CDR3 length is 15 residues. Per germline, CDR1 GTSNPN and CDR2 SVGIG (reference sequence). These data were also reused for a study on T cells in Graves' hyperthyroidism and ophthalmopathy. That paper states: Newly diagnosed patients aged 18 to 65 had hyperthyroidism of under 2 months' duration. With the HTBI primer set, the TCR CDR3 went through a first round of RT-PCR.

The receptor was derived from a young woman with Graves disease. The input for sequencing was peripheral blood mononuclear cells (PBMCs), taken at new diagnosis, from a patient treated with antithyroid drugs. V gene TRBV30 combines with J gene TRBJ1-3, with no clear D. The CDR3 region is CAWSPGQLSGNTIYF. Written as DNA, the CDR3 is TGTGCCTGGAGCCCGGGCCAACTATCTGGAAACACCATATATTTT. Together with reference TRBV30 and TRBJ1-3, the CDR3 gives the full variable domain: SQTIHQWPATLVQPVGSPLSLECTVEGTSNPNLYWYRQAAGRGLQLLFYSVGIGQISSEVPQNLSASRPQDRQFILSSKKLLLSDSGFYLCAWSPGQLSGNTIYFGEGSWLTVV.